This TCR beta chain was obtained from a study of vaccination and CD4 T cells after COVID-19. Germline CDR1 is SGHVS and CDR2 is FQNEAQ. Trimming left V 2 bases short and J 0 bases short, with 9 bases between. The CDR3 loop spans 15 amino acids. Oncomine TCR Beta short-read sequencing was applied to DNA from cultured CD4+ T cells. Using its own MiXCR run on the PCR reads, TCRdb lists one record per CDR3 protein. Found here are almost 25,000 distinct CDR3 sequences, approximately 56% of them singletons; the top ten hold 7% to 9.5%. Indicated treatment: roughly ten-day PBMC culture with coronavirus spike peptide pools or control peptides (ViraFEST assay). A remark on this clonotype: What it recognizes is unknown.

V gene TRBV7-8 combines with J gene TRBJ2-3, with no clear D. Material for sequencing was CD4+ T cells from blood, cultured in vitro. The sequence came from a human donor who had recovered from COVID-19. CDR3 sequence reads: CASSLRSPSTDTQYF. The CDR3 DNA reads TGTGCCAGCAGCTTACGGAGCCCTAGCACAGATACGCAGTATTTT.